Listed below are T cell receptor beta chains from one sample, sequenced in a study of Ad26.COV2.S vaccination and SARS-CoV-2 variants. Profiled with immunoSEQ multiplex PCR; TCRdb holds only in-frame clones, not every one. The data show 300,000 to 350,000 clones, about 90% seen once. Sequencing used peripheral blood, obtained in a trial of Ad26.COV2.S vaccine versus placebo. The source is a person between 18 and 65 years old who received the Ad26.COV2.S COVID-19 vaccine or a placebo. CDR3s include the opening cysteine and the closing phenylalanine or tryptophan. D genes are given only for firm matches. Clone size, where shown, is once, few, many, or a class for clones that have expanded.

v_gene	j_gene	d_gene	abundance	CDR3nt	CDR3aa
TRBV18	TRBJ2-3	.	.	TGTGCCAGCTCACGGAGGACAGCCACAGATACGCAGTATTTT	CASSRRTATDTQYF
TRBV3-1/TRBV3-2	TRBJ2-2	.	few	TGTGCCAGCAGCCACGAACTAGTGATTGTCGGGGAGCTGTTTTTT	CASSHELVIVGELFF
TRBV5-4	TRBJ1-2	.	.	TGTGCCAGCAGCTTGGACAGAGAATATGGCTACACCTTC	CASSLDREYGYTF
TRBV11-2	TRBJ2-5	.	.	TGTGCCAGCAGCTTAACGACGGGACTTCTGATGTCAGAGACCCAGTACTTC	CASSLTTGLLMSETQYF
TRBV21-1	TRBJ2-7	.	few	TGTGCCAGCAGCCTCACACTGACAGGGGGGAACTCCTACGAGCAGTACTTC	CASSLTLTGGNSYEQYF
TRBV4-1	TRBJ2-5	TRBD2	.	TGCGCCAGCAGCCAAGATGTTTCCCTAGCGGGGGGGCAAGAGACCCAGTACTTC	CASSQDVSLAGGQETQYF
TRBV19	TRBJ1-2	.	.	TGTGCCAGTAGTAAAGTGGCACAGGGTGCGTTCTATGGCTACACCTTC	CASSKVAQGAFYGYTF
TRBV12-3/TRBV12-4	TRBJ2-1	.	.	TGTGCCAGCAGTTTGTTGCGGTATGAGCAGTTCTTC	CASSLLRYEQFF
TRBV19	TRBJ2-5	.	.	TGTGCCAGTAGTATATTGGGCACCCGCCAGGAGACCCAGTACTTC	CASSILGTRQETQYF
TRBV5-4	TRBJ1-4	.	.	TGTGCCAGCAGTCAGAGAAATGAAAAACTGTTTTTT	CASSQRNEKLFF
TRBV15	TRBJ2-7	TRBD1	.	TGTGCCACCAGCAGAGGGGGGACAGGCTACGAGCAGTACTTC	CATSRGGTGYEQYF
TRBV9	TRBJ1-2	.	.	TGTGCCAGCAGCACCTATGGGGTCGGGGGCTACACCTTC	CASSTYGVGGYTF
TRBV27	TRBJ2-5	.	.	TGTGCCAGCAGTTTAAAGGGCCCCCAAGAGACCCAGTACTTC	CASSLKGPQETQYF
TRBV27	TRBJ2-7	.	once	TGTGCCAGCAAGGAGTCGGGGGTGAGGGCCTACGAGCAGTACTTC	CASKESGVRAYEQYF